A selection of T cell receptor beta chains follows, all from one sample in a study of T cells after somatic rescue of genetic block. The data were produced by immunoSEQ multiplex PCR, yet TCRdb's version contains in-frame clones alone and is incomplete. The table lists approximately 78,000 clones, approximately 91% of them singletons. Source material: peripheral blood mononuclear cells (PBMCs). The receptors come from a man aged 25-40 years. Each CDR3 is given with its conserved first and last residue. Fields, in order: V gene, D gene, CDR3 length, clone size, CDR3 protein. The D gene is left open where the match is weak. Where a row states a size, it is once, few, many or the class of an expanded clone; other rows omit it.

TRBV4-3 NA 15 once CASSRLTGTGETQYF
TRBV19 TRBD1 15 NA CASRATGFDTGELFF
TRBV7-9 NA 12 NA CASSLEFYEQYF
TRBV7-2 NA 16 NA CASSLGQLGGSYEQYF
TRBV7-3 NA 16 NA CASSLVEGLSTYEQYF
TRBV5-6 TRBD1 14 NA CASSFTGVIYEQYF
TRBV2 NA 15 NA CASSARVTGTDTQYF
TRBV7-9 NA 13 few CASSLAAVHEQYF
TRBV4-1 NA 13 NA CASSQAGDYLPFF
TRBV6-1 NA 14 NA CASFSREGNTEAFF
TRBV9 NA 14 NA CASSVQPGSYEQYF